This T cell receptor beta chain derives from a study of T cell responses to AZD1222 COVID-19 vaccine. The CDR3 loop spans 18 amino acids. Germline CDR1 SGHDT, CDR2 YYEEEE. Between the trimmed V and J ends, which lost 6 bases and 0 bases, there was a span of 19 bases. The study, taken as a whole, reports: Only a handful of AZD1222 recipients, roughly 6 in all, had baseline seropositivity. Repertoire sampling happened only post peak T cell response.

The protocol was immunoSEQ multiplex PCR, while the TCRdb copy is restricted to in-frame clones and leaves out a portion. The sample contains 75,000 to 85,000 clones, about 83% of which appear only once. This clone occurred once. The antigen is unknown. This sample comprised peripheral blood, obtained 28 days after the second dose of the MenACWY control vaccine. The TCR was taken from an adult who received the MenACWY meningococcal vaccine as a control. The chain employs TRBV5-6 and TRBJ2-6; no clear D. CDR3 sequence: CASTLGRTPLSGANVLTF. CDR3 bases: TGTGCCAGCACCTTAGGACGAACGCCGCTCTCTGGGGCCAACGTCCTGACTTTC.